This TCR beta chain was retrieved from a study of blood T cell repertoires in COVID-19. About the research overall: There were acute and convalescent COVID-19 samples, and they came from the United States, Italy and Spain. Sources were T cells, B-cell-depleted T cells, or PBMCs; the material itself was cDNA or gDNA.

Germline V gene lookup returns CDR1 LNHNV and CDR2 YYDKDF (reference sequence). V lost 5 bases and J lost 2; bases outside the gene matches: 5. The CDR3 has 15 amino acids. As originally analysed: Nucleated cell number was recorded as an estimate derived from reference gene primer amplification. The table came from immunoSEQ multiplex PCR; TCRdb's copy has only in-frame clones and leaves some out. Clone size and the V and J calls come from that table; the DNA yielded D and trimming. The sample shows approximately 130,000 clones, around nine tenths of them seen only once. This sequence was found in a man aged 45-65 years with acute or convalescent COVID-19. This chain joins TRBV15 and TRBJ1-2; 10 nucleotides align to TRBD1. Sequenced: peripheral blood. The CDR3 protein is CATSLQTGGNYGYTF. In DNA form, the CDR3 reads TGTGCCACCAGCCTACAGACAGGGGGCAACTATGGCTACACCTTC.